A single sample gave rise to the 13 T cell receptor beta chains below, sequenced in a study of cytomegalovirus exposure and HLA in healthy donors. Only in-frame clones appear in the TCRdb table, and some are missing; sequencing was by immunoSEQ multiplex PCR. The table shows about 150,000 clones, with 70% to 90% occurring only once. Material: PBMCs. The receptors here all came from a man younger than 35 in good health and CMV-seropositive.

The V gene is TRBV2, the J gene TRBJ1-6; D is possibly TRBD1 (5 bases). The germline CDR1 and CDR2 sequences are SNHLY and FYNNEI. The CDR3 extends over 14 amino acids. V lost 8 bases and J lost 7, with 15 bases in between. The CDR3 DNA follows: TGTGCCAGCGGGACTTCAGGTCGGAATTCACCCCTCCACTTT. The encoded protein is CASGTSGRNSPLHF.

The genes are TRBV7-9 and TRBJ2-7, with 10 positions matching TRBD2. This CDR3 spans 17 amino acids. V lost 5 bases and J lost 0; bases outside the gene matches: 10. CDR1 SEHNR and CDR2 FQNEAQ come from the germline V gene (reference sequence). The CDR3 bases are TGTGCCAGCAGCCCTAGCGGGAGCGTTACCAGCTCCTACGAGCAGTACTTC. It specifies CASSPSGSVTSSYEQYF.

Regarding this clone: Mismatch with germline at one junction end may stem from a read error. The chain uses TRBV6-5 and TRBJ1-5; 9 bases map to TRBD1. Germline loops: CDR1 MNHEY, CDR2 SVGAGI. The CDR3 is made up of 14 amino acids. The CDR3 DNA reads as TGTGCCAGCCGTTACGGGACAGGGAATCAGCCCCAGCATTTT. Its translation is CASRYGTGNQPQHF.

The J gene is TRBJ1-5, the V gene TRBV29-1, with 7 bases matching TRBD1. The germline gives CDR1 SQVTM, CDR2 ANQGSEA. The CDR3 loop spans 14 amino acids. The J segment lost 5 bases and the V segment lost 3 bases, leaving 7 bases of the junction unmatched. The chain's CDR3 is CSVEEGAEHQPQHF. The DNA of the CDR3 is TGCAGCGTTGAGGAGGGGGCGGAACATCAGCCCCAGCATTTT.

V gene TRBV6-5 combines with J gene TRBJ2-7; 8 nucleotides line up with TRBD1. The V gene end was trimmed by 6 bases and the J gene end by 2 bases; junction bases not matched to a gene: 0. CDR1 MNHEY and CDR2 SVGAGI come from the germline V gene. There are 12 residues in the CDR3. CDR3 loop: CASRDRAYEQYF. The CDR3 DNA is TGTGCCAGCAGGGACAGGGCCTACGAGCAGTACTTC.

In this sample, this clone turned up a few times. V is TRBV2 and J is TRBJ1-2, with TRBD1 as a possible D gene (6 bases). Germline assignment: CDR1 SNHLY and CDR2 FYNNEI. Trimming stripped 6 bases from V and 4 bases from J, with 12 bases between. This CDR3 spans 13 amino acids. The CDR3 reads CASRGQPIYGYTF. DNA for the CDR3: TGTGCCAGCAGAGGACAGCCGATCTATGGCTACACCTTC.

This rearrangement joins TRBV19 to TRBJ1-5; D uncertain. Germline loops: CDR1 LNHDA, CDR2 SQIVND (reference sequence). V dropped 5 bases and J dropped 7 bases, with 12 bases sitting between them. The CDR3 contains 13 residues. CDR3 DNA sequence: TGTGCCAGTAGTCCACAGCCGCCCCAGCCCCAGCATTTT. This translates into CASSPQPPQPQHF.

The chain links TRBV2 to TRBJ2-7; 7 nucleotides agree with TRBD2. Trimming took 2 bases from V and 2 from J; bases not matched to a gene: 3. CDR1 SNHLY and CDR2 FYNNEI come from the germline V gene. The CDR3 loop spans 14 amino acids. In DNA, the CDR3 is TGTGCCAGCAGTGAAAGGGAGGGTCCCTACGAGCAGTACTTC. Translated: CASSEREGPYEQYF.

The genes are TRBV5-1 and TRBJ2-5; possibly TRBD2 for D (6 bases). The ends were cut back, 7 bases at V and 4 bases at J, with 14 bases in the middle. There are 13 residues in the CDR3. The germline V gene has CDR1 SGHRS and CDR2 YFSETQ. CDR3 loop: CASGRAGGETQYF. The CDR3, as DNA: TGCGCCAGCGGCAGGGCCGGGGGAGAGACCCAGTACTTC.

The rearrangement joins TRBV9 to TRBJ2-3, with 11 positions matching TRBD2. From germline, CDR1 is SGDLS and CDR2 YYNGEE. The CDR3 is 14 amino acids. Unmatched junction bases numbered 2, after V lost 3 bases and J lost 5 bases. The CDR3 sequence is CASSEGLAEDTQYF. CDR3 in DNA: TGTGCCAGCAGCGAGGGACTAGCGGAAGATACGCAGTATTTT.

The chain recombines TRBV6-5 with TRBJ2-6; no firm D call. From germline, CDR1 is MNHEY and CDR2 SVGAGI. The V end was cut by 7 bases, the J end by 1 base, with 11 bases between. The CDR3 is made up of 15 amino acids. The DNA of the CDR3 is TGTGCCAGCACCTCCCCCGAGTCTGGGGCCAACGTCCTGACTTTC. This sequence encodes CASTSPESGANVLTF.

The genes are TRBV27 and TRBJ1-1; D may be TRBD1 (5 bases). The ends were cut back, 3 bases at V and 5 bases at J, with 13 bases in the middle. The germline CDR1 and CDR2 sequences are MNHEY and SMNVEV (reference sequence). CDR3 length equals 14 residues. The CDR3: CASSLGREGTEAFF. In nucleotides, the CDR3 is TGTGCCAGCAGTTTGGGCAGGGAGGGGACTGAAGCTTTCTTT.

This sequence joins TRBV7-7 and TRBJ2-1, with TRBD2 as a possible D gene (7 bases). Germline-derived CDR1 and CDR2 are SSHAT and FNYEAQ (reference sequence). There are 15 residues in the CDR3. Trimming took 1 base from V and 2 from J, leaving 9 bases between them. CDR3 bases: TGTGCCAGCAGCTTAGGGGGGGGCCCCTACAATGAGCAGTTCTTC. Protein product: CASSLGGGPYNEQFF.